These 27 T cell receptor beta chains came from one sample sequenced in a study of blood T cell repertoires in COVID-19. Sequencing used immunoSEQ multiplex PCR; TCRdb keeps in-frame clones, though not all of them. The sample lists 210,000 or so clones, 92% occurring once. Sample: peripheral blood. The receptors stem from a man aged 25-45 years with acute or convalescent COVID-19.

The rearrangement uses TRBV5-4 and TRBJ2-7, with TRBD2 identical over 7 bases. The CDR3 is 15 residues long. Per the germline V gene, CDR1 is SGHNT and CDR2 is YYREEE (reference sequence). Trimming removed 1 base from V and 2 bases from J; junction bases left unmatched: 6. CDR3 region: CASSLNSGGPYEQYF. Here the CDR3 DNA reads TGTGCCAGCAGCTTGAATTCGGGGGGACCCTACGAGCAGTACTTC. The variable domain in full, with the rest retrieved from reference TRBV5-4 and TRBJ2-7, is ETGVTQSPTHLIKTRGQQVTLRCSSQSGHNTVSWYQQALGQGPQFIFQYYREEENGRGNFPPRFSGLQFPNYSSELNVNALELDDSALYLCASSLNSGGPYEQYFGPGTRLTVT.

V usage is TRBV3-1 (or the pseudogene TRBV3-2) and J usage is TRBJ2-7, with 9 nucleotides matching TRBD2. This CDR3 has 20 residues. Germline values: CDR1 LGHDT, CDR2 YNNKEL (reference sequence). Trimming at V came to 0 bases and at J to 4 bases, leaving 19 bases not matched to a gene. This CDR3 reads CASSQEGLASGAAGVYEQYF. For the CDR3, the DNA is TGTGCCAGCAGCCAAGAGGGGCTGGCTAGCGGGGCGGCCGGAGTTTACGAGCAGTACTTC.

V and J are TRBV29-1 and TRBJ2-7; 7 positions agree with TRBD1. J gave up 0 bases and V 5 bases, and 4 bases lay outside the gene matches. Looked up from germline, CDR1 is SQVTM and CDR2 is ANQGSEA. The CDR3 is 13 residues long. The CDR3 DNA reads TGCAGCGTTTCAGGGGGAAACTCCTACGAGCAGTACTTC. Translated, it gives CSVSGGNSYEQYF.

This chain joins TRBV5-1 and TRBJ2-7; no definite D call. The germline V gene encodes CDR1 SGHRS and CDR2 YFSETQ. CDR3 length equals 13 residues. Deletions cut 2 bases from V and 2 bases from J, with 8 bases between. Here the CDR3 DNA reads TGCGCCAGCAGCTTAACAGCAGCCTACGAGCAGTACTTC. Amino acids: CASSLTAAYEQYF.

This sequence joins TRBV14 and TRBJ1-3; D unclear. CDR3 length: 15 amino acids. Germline lookup yields CDR1 SGHDN and CDR2 FVKESK. V was pared by 4 bases and J by 0 bases, with 10 bases between. CDR3 in DNA: TGTGCCAGCAGCCCACAACCATCCTCTGGAAACACCATATATTTT. This codes for CASSPQPSSGNTIYF.

The gene calls are TRBV11-3 and TRBJ2-1, with D possibly matching TRBD1 (5 bases). Germline V gene data show CDR1 as SGHNT and CDR2 as YENEEA. V was cut by 2 bases and J by 0 bases, with 11 bases left in between. The CDR3 loop spans 16 amino acids. DNA of the CDR3: TGTGCCAGCAGCTTAAAACCGGACAACTCCTACAATGAGCAGTTCTTC. Protein sequence: CASSLKPDNSYNEQFF.

The V gene is TRBV6-5, the J gene TRBJ2-3; 10 bases line up with TRBD1. The CDR3 contains 14 residues. The germline gives CDR1 MNHEY, CDR2 SVGAGI. The junction had 6 bases not matched to a gene; V was cut back by 8 bases and J by 4 bases. The CDR3 coding sequence is TGTGCCAGCCGAGACAGGGGGCCCGCAGATACGCAGTATTTT. Translating gives CASRDRGPADTQYF.

The CDR3, as DNA: TGTGCCAGCAGCCCGACGACAGAAATGAACACTGAAGCTTTCTTT. Translation gives CASSPTTEMNTEAFF. The chain employs TRBV5-4 and TRBJ1-1, with a weak D call TRBD1 (5 bases). V was shortened by 4 bases and J by 0 bases, with 13 bases between the two germline ends. The length of the CDR3 is 15 residues. Looked up from germline, CDR1 is SGHNT and CDR2 is YYREEE (reference sequence).

The chain is built from TRBV7-2 and TRBJ2-7; TRBD2 matches at 14 bases. Germline V CDR1 and CDR2: SGHTA, FQGNSA. The CDR3 is 15 residues long. V was clipped by 9 bases and J by 3 bases; unmatched bases: 7. The CDR3 coding sequence is TGTGCCAGTGTGACTAGCGGGAGGGAGGGCTACGAGCAGTACTTC. Its translation: CASVTSGREGYEQYF. Filled out from reference TRBV7-2 and TRBJ2-7, the complete variable domain reads GAGVSQSPSNKVTEKGKDVELRCDPISGHTALYWYRQSLGQGLEFLIYFQGNSAPDKSGLPSDRFSAERTGGSVSTLTIQRTQQEDSAVYLCASVTSGREGYEQYFGPGTRLTVT.

The chain joins TRBV28 to TRBJ1-6; D unresolved. Germline V CDR1 and CDR2: MDHEN, SYDVKM. Trimming shortened V by 6 bases and J by 5 bases, and 5 bases separated the two germline ends. The CDR3 totals 12 residues. In DNA form, the CDR3 reads TGTGCCAGCAGGTCAAATAATTCACCCCTCCACTTT. This gives the protein CASRSNNSPLHF.

The chain's CDR3 is CASSLSRQGVGGYTF. CDR3 sequence (DNA): TGTGCCAGCAGCTTGAGCCGACAGGGTGTGGGTGGCTACACCTTC. The chain links TRBV5-4 to TRBJ1-2, with TRBD1 identical over 7 bases. The CDR3 sequence is 15 residues long. CDR1 and CDR2 (germline): SGHNT, YYREEE (reference sequence). V trimming: 1 base; J trimming: 7 bases; junction bases outside the gene matches: 10.

The gene calls are TRBV6-6 and TRBJ1-6; D is perhaps TRBD1 (5 bases). V was shortened by 6 bases and J by 8 bases, with 8 bases between the two germline ends. There are 12 residues in the CDR3. Per germline, CDR1 MNHNY and CDR2 SVGAGI (reference sequence). Here the CDR3 DNA reads TGTGCCAGCAGCAAACAGGATTCACCCCTCCACTTT. Translating gives CASSKQDSPLHF.

The gene calls are TRBV5-1 and TRBJ1-1; 9 nucleotides agree with TRBD1. The V and J ends lost 4 bases and 9 bases, in that order; junction bases with no gene match: 16. Germline loops: CDR1 SGHRS, CDR2 YFSETQ. CDR3 length equals 16 residues. CDR3 DNA sequence: TGCGCCAGCAGCCCGGGGGCGACAGGGGGATTGAGTCAAGCTTTCTTT. It specifies CASSPGATGGLSQAFF.

The chain uses TRBV7-9 and TRBJ2-5, with D perhaps TRBD2 (5 bases). The germline V gene encodes CDR1 SEHNR and CDR2 FQNEAQ (reference sequence). The V gene lost 5 bases and the J gene lost 2 bases, with 15 bases spanning the gap. This CDR3 has 15 residues. CDR3 nucleotide sequence: TGTGCCAGCAGCCCCGGGAACTCGTTTCAAGAGACCCAGTACTTC. Translating gives CASSPGNSFQETQYF.

V gene TRBV7-3 combines with J gene TRBJ2-2; D might be TRBD2 (6 bases). CDR1 is SGHTA and CDR2 is FQGTGA in the germline V gene. The CDR3 loop spans 15 amino acids. Trimming pared 1 base from V and 1 base from J, leaving 7 bases between. CDR3 coding DNA: TGTGCCAGCAGCTTAAGCGGGGTGAACACCGGGGAGCTGTTTTTT. Translated: CASSLSGVNTGELFF. Filled out from reference TRBV7-3 and TRBJ2-2, the complete variable domain reads GAGVSQTPSNKVTEKGKYVELRCDPISGHTALYWYRQSLGQGPEFLIYFQGTGAADDSGLPNDRFFAVRPEGSVSTLKIQRTERGDSAVYLCASSLSGVNTGELFFGEGSRLTVL.

The chain recombines TRBV5-1 with TRBJ2-5, with 8 nucleotides matching TRBD1. The J segment lost 9 bases and the V segment lost 4 bases, leaving 11 bases of the junction unmatched. Germline CDR1 is SGHRS and CDR2 is YFSETQ. CDR3 length: 14 residues. The CDR3 DNA is TGCGCCAGCAGCCCCGGGACAGGTACTGTTGCCCAGTACTTC. Translated: CASSPGTGTVAQYF. Filled out from reference TRBV5-1 and TRBJ2-5, the complete variable domain reads KAGVTQTPRYLIKTRGQQVTLSCSPISGHRSVSWYQQTPGQGLQFLFEYFSETQRNKGNFPGRFSGRQFSNSRSEMNVSTLELGDSALYLCASSPGTGTVAQYFGPGTRLLVL.

The chain carries TRBV28 and TRBJ1-2, with TRBD1 identical over 11 bases. V lost 5 bases, J lost 8 bases, and 16 bases stayed unmatched. Germline V gene sequence: CDR1 MDHEN, CDR2 SYDVKM. The length of the CDR3 is 17 residues. CDR3 protein: CASSPPLPGQGARGYTF. CDR3 nucleotides: TGTGCCAGCAGTCCCCCGCTCCCTGGACAGGGGGCAAGAGGCTACACCTTC.

The V and J genes are TRBV18 and TRBJ1-2, with 8 nucleotides matching TRBD1. Germline V gives CDR1 KGHSH, CDR2 LQKENI. This CDR3 contains 12 residues. J gave up 8 bases and V 6 bases, and 5 bases lay outside the gene matches. The CDR3 loop reads CASSRDRTGYTF. DNA of the CDR3: TGTGCCAGCTCCCGGGACAGGACCGGCTACACCTTC.

The genes are TRBV28 and TRBJ1-5; 8 bases fit TRBD1. The V segment lost 6 bases and the J segment 3 bases; nucleotides outside the gene matches: 7. Per the germline V gene, CDR1 is MDHEN and CDR2 is SYDVKM. This CDR3 comprises 15 residues. The CDR3 region has the DNA TGTGCCAGCAGGAAAACAGGGGGGACCAATCAGCCCCAGCATTTT. Its protein product is CASRKTGGTNQPQHF. Using reference TRBV28 and TRBJ1-5 for the parts outside the CDR3, the full variable domain is DVKVTQSSRYLVKRTGEKVFLECVQDMDHENMFWYRQDPGLGLRLIYFSYDVKMKEKGDIPEGYSVSREKKERFSLILESASTNQTSMYLCASRKTGGTNQPQHFGDGTRLSIL.

The V gene is TRBV4-1, the J gene TRBJ1-2; D gene uncertain. Between the trimmed V and J ends, which lost 4 bases and 8 bases, there was a span of 14 bases. The germline V gene has CDR1 MGHRA and CDR2 YSYEKL. There are 13 residues in the CDR3. The CDR3 here is CASSRTQREGYTF. As DNA, the CDR3 is TGCGCCAGCAGCCGAACTCAGAGGGAGGGCTACACCTTC.

The chain employs TRBV6-5 and TRBJ1-5; the D gene is possibly TRBD1 (5 bases). The CDR3 is 13 amino acids. V gave up 9 bases and J gave up 5 bases, with 14 bases separating them. Germline CDR1 MNHEY, CDR2 SVGAGI. CDR3 nucleotide sequence: TGTGCCAGGACGACAGTGTTTGATCAGCCCCAGCATTTT. As protein: CARTTVFDQPQHF.

The chain has TRBV29-1 and TRBJ2-5; TRBD1 agrees at 7 bases. CDR3 length: 14 residues. In germline, CDR1 is SQVTM, CDR2 ANQGSEA. The ends lost 7 bases at V and 0 bases at J; junction bases unmatched: 8. The CDR3 protein is CSGTSTGNQETQYF. CDR3 sequence (DNA): TGCAGCGGCACCTCGACAGGGAACCAAGAGACCCAGTACTTC.

The chain is built from TRBV5-1 and TRBJ1-2; 7 nucleotides align to TRBD1. Looked up from germline, CDR1 is SGHRS and CDR2 is YFSETQ. CDR3 size: 14 residues. After removal of 4 bases from V and 7 bases from J, the junction contained 10 bases not matched to a gene. DNA for the CDR3: TGCGCCAGCAGCCCGCGACAGGGACTCGCTGGCTACACCTTC. This sequence encodes CASSPRQGLAGYTF.

The chain recombines TRBV27 with TRBJ1-4; 7 positions match TRBD1. Losses at the gene ends were 6 bases for V and 2 bases for J; bases not matched to a gene: 3. The CDR3 has 14 residues. From germline, CDR1 is MNHEY and CDR2 SMNVEV (reference sequence). The CDR3, as DNA: TGTGCCAGCAGCAAACAGGGGACTAATGAAAAACTGTTTTTT. Its translation is CASSKQGTNEKLFF. Full variable domain (missing parts from reference TRBV27 and TRBJ1-4): EAQVTQNPRYLITVTGKKLTVTCSQNMNHEYMSWYRQDPGLGLRQIYYSMNVEVTDKGDVPEGYKVSRKEKRNFPLILESPSPNQTSLYFCASSKQGTNEKLFFGSGTQLSVL.

The rearrangement links TRBV2 to TRBJ1-2; unclear D gene. This CDR3 is 12 amino acids long. Trimming took off 3 bases at V and 8 bases at J, with 10 bases between the two ends. The V gene's germline CDR1 is SNHLY and CDR2 FYNNEI. CDR3 amino acids: CASSDEAGGYTF. In DNA form, the CDR3 reads TGTGCCAGCAGTGATGAGGCTGGCGGCTACACCTTC.

V and J are TRBV6-5 and TRBJ1-5; D may be TRBD1 (6 bases). Trimming took 7 bases from V and 5 from J, leaving 15 bases between them. The CDR3 totals 14 residues. Germline V lookup: CDR1 MNHEY, CDR2 SVGAGI. Written as DNA, the CDR3 is TGTGCCAGCACGCGCGGGGGGCGCGATCAGCCCCAGCATTTT. Translated, it gives CASTRGGRDQPQHF.

J is TRBJ2-3 and V is TRBV7-6, with 15 bases aligning to TRBD2. V gave up 4 bases and J gave up 4 bases; unmatched junction bases: 3. The germline gives CDR1 SGHVS, CDR2 FNYEAQ. The CDR3 is 16 amino acids. CDR3 sequence (DNA): TGTGCCAGCAGCTGGACTAGCGGGGGGGGTTCAGATACGCAGTATTTT. Its translation is CASSWTSGGGSDTQYF.